The clone carrying this T cell receptor (beta chain) was detected a few times. Germline lookup yields CDR1 SQVTM and CDR2 ANQGSEA. The V and J ends lost 6 bases and 7 bases respectively, with 16 bases between them. The CDR3 consists of 12 residues. The data were taken from a study of T-cell memory formation after mild COVID-19. Constant-segment-primed 5'RACE gave TCR alpha and TCR beta cDNA libraries with sample barcodes and UMIs. In TCRdb, the 5' RACE reads were re-called with MiXCR into one record per CDR3 protein. The sample yields hundreds of thousands of distinct CDR3 sequences, roughly 21% seen once.

The sample taken for sequencing was PBMCs or a T cell subset sorted from them (not recorded which). V is TRBV29-1 and J is TRBJ2-7, with D perhaps being TRBD1 or TRBD2 (5 bases each). The sequence came from an adult woman who had mild COVID-19 (a few samples of this study predate the infection). Cell type and time point are not known. CDR3 residues: CSVGLGTGEQYF. The CDR3 DNA follows: TGCAGCGTGGGGTTGGGGACGGGAGAGCAGTACTTC.